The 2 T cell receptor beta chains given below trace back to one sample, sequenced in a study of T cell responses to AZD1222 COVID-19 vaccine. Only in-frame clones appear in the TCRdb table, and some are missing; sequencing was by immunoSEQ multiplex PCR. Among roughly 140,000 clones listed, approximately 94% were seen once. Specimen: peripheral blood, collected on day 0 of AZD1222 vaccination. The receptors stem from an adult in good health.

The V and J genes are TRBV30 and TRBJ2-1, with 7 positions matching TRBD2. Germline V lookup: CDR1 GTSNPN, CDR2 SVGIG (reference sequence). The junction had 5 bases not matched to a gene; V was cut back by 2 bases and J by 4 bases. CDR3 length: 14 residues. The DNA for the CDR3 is TGTGCCTGGAGTACGTCTAGCGGTTACAATGAGCAGTTCTTC. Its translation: CAWSTSSGYNEQFF.

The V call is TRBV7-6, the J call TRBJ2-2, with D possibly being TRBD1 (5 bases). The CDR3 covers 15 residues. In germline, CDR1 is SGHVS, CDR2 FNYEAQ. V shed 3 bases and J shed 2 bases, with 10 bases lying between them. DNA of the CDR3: TGTGCCAGCAGCTTCAAGGGGCCTAACACCGGGGAGCTGTTTTTT. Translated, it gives CASSFKGPNTGELFF.